The sequence of this T cell receptor beta chain was determined in a study of T cell repertoires in cytomegalovirus infection. Study conclusions and caveats: Of the TCR beta families, the public ones yielded a cumulative frequency that identified carriers of CMV plus the relevant HLA.

This clonotype was seen many times. What it binds is not known. CDR3 length: 15 residues. In germline, CDR1 is MDHEN, CDR2 SYDVKM. The V segment lost 7 bases and the J segment 1 base; nucleotides outside the gene matches: 5. A single record per CDR3 protein comes from TCRdb applying MiXCR to the reads. The table shows approximately 490,000 distinct CDR3 sequences, with approximately 10% occurring only once. The rearrangement uses TRBV28 and TRBJ2-3; 10 positions match TRBD2. Specimen: PBMCs. The sequence was collected from a human donor in good health (CMV status not recorded). Some clones in this sample may be carry-over from other donors' samples. CDR3: CASTSGTSGTDTQYF. CDR3 DNA sequence: TGTGCCAGCACTTCCGGGACTAGCGGCACAGATACGCAGTATTTT.